This T cell receptor (beta chain) was sequenced in a study of T cells after yellow fever vaccination (dated 2019 in TCRdb). As for the study more broadly: The SMART-Seq v4 Ultra Low Input RNA kit was used to prepare libraries from fractions with low cell numbers. Blood was collected at multiple timepoints before and after primary and secondary immunization, and bulk PBMC replicates and cell subsets were isolated. Bulk TCR alpha and beta repertoires were sequenced longitudinally to track T-cell clones before and after primary and booster YFV17D yellow fever vaccination. Two healthy male donors, one aged 18 to 30 and one aged 30 to 39 years, were included in the cohort.

Results and caveats for the whole study, not just this receptor: Because only two donors were included in the study, the extent to which the findings can be generalized is limited. The secondary T-cell response was found to be weaker but faster than the primary response, with a peak reached on day 5 rather than on day 15. Most clones expanded after primary vaccination (around 96% of CD4 and 80% to 90% of CD8) were re-detected after the booster, suggesting that broad memory maintenance occurred. A small share of clonotypes occurred in both CD4 and CD8 compartments, likely arising from convergent recombination. Because abundant contaminating clonotypes from the bulk population could be contained in FACS-sorted repertoires, computational filtering was required.

TCR cDNA was made using 5'RACE template switching, a step that added a universal primer site and unique molecular identifiers. Priming for cDNA synthesis came from both the TCR alpha and TCR beta constant segments. Library amplification involved two PCR steps, and the second step added sample barcodes and sequencing adapters. Sequencing of the libraries was done on either Illumina HiSeq 2500 (2x100 bp) or NovaSeq (2x150 bp). From the authors' description of their analysis: MIGEC handled demultiplexing of reads and collapsing into UMI consensus sequences, while MiXCR performed V(D)J alignment. Vaccine-responding clonotypes were identified with edgeR using replicate PBMC samples, with FDR below 0.01 and a log2 fold change above 5 up to day 15 being required. Each bulk clonotype received a CD4 or CD8 identity based on whether the sequenced CD4 or CD8 repertoire contained that clonotype at higher abundance. Using fastp trimming at Q25 and MiXCR clonotype assembly, TCRdb reanalyzed the public sequencing data and kept in-frame beta chains. All rows with the same CDR3 protein become a single entry with the most common DNA and genes. For this entry, the V and J calls and clone size follow TCRdb and not the study's own pipeline. Counted in this sample were more than 250,000 distinct CDR3 sequences; around 6.8% of them appeared once. 15% to 20% of the sample is in the top ten clones.

Relative to germline, V is 7 bases shorter and J is 4 bases shorter, with 13 bases between their ends. Reading the germline V gene gives CDR1 MGHDK and CDR2 SYGVNS. The CDR3 holds 13 amino acids from the cysteine to the phenylalanine. Only the CDR3 DNA stays, 39 bases, in frame from base 1. Details on this clonotype: It has no known antigen specificity. One base away there is no much larger clone; base qualities are not given.

What the treatment or condition label conveys for this sample: live attenuated yellow fever vaccine strain. At each blood-draw timepoint, two biological replicates of bulk PBMCs were collected. PBMCs were isolated from peripheral blood using a standard Ficoll-Paque protocol. TriZol was used to extract RNA from bulk PBMCs, from CD4 and CD8 fractions, and from dextramer-positive and dextramer-negative fractions. Here the chain combines TRBV25-1 and TRBJ1-1; the best D guess is TRBD1, with 6 bases matching. The receptor was derived from a man aged 18 to 30 who received the YFV17D yellow fever vaccine. Material: PBMCs, obtained about 41 days after the first yellow fever vaccination. The CDR3 protein: CASIGGQRTEAFF. The DNA sequence is TGTGCCAGCATCGGGGGGCAGCGCACTGAAGCTTTCTTT.